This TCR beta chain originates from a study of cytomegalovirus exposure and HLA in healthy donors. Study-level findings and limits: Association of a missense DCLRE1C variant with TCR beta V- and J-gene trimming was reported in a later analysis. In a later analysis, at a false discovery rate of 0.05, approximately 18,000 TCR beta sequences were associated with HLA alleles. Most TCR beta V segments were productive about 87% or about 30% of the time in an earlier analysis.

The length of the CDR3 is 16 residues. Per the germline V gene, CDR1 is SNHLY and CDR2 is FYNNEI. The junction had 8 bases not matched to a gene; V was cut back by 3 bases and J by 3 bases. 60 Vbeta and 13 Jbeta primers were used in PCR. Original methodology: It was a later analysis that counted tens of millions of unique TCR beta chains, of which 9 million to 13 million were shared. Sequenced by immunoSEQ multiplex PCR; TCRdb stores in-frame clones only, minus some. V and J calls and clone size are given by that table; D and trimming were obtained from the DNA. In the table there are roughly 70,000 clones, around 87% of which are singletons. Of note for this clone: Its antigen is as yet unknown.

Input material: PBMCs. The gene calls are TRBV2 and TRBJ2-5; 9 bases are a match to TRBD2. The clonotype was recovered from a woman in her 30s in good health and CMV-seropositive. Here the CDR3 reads CASSDRAGGVKETQYF. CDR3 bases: TGTGCCAGCAGTGACCGCGCGGGGGGGGTCAAAGAGACCCAGTACTTC.